This T cell receptor (beta chain) is from a study of Ad26.COV2.S vaccination and SARS-CoV-2 variants. TCRdb's table, derived via immunoSEQ multiplex PCR, lists solely in-frame clones and lacks some. Of about 350,000 clones in the sample, around 87% were seen once. The sample's treatment: some 20 received Ad26.COV2.S at low or high dose, single or two shots; about 5 received placebo; per-sample allocation not given. Samples analyzed were those drawn on day 63 after the first vaccine or placebo injection. This Boston cohort included adults aged 18-55 years. The clonotype originates from a person aged 18-65 years who received the Ad26.COV2.S COVID-19 vaccine or a placebo. The sample in question was peripheral blood, obtained in a trial of Ad26.COV2.S vaccine versus placebo.

In DNA form, the CDR3 reads TGCGCCAGCAGCCAAGAAGGGCTATTGGCGGGGTCCGGGGAGCTGTTTTTT. It specifies CASSQEGLLAGSGELFF. The chain uses TRBV4-3 and TRBJ2-2; perhaps TRBD2 as D (6 bases). Germline assignment: CDR1 LGHNA and CDR2 YSLEER. Trimming stripped 0 bases from V and 6 bases from J, with 17 bases between. This CDR3 is 17 amino acids long.